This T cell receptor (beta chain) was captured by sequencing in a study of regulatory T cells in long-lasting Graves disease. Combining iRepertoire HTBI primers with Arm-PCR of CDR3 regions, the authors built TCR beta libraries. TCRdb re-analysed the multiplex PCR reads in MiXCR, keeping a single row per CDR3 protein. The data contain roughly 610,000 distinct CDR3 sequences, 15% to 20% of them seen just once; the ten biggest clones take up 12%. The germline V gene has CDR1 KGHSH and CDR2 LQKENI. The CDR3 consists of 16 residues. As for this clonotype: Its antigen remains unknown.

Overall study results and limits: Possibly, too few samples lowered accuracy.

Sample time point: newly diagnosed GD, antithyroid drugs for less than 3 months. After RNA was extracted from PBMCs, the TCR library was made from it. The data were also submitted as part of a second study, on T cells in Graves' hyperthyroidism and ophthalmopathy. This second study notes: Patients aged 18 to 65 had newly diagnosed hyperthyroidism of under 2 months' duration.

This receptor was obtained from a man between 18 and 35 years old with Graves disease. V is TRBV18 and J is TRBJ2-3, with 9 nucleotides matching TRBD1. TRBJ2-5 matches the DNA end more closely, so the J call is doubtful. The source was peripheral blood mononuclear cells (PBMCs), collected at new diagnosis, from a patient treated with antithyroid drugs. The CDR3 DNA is TGTGCCAGCTCACGTGGACAGGGGAGGTTACGAGAGACCCAGTACTTC. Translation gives CASSRGQGRLRETQYF.